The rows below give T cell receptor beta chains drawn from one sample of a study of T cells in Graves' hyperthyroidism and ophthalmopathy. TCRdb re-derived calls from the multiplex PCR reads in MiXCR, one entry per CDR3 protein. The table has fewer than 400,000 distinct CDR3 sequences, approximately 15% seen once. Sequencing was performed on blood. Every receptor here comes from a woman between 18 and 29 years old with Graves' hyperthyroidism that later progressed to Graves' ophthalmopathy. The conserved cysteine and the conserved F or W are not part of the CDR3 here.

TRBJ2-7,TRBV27,ATARGSSYEQY
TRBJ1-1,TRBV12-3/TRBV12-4,ASSLSLTNTEAF
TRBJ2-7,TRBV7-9,ASSPSTVSYEQY
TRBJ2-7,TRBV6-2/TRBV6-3,ASRNRGAYEQY
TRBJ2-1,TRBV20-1,SARGGKRLAGQRAPPHEQF
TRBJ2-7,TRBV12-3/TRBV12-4,ASGSSSYEQY
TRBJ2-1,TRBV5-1,ASSGRREVTYNEQF
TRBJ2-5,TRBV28,ASRKLAGGGTQY
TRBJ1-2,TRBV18,ASSPTGGSPYGYT
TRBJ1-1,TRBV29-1,SVDEGLNTEAF
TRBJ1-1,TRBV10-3,AISDTTTEAF
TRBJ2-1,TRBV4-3,ASSQGPRRGNEQF
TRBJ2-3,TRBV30,AWRGNTDTQY
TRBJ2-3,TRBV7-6,ASSPLTSGKTDTQY
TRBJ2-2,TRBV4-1,ASALAGLKGENTGELF
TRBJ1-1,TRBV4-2,ASSQVGAGGNTEAF
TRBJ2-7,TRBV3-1,ASSQELAGVSGEQY
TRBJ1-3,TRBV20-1,SARVAPDSGNTIY
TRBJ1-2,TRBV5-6,ASSPFHIYGYT
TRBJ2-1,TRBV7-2,ASTLLGNEQF
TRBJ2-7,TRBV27,ASSLRAQGEQY
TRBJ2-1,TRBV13,ASLSGMGHNEQF
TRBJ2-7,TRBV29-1,SVEKSQSGRDEQY
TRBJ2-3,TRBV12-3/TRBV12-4,ASSLGNTDTQY
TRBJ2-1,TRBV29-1,SVEGDRDWGYNEQF
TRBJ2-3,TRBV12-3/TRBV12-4,ASSLAMTTGGKTDTQY
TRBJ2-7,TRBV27,ASSPAWGGAALEQY
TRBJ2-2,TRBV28,ASSSPRGQGWAGELF
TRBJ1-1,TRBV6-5,ASSLSGQENTEAF
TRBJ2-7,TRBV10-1,ASSRQGKEGEQY
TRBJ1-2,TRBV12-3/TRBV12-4,ASSLERAHGYT
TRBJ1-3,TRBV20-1,SAAVLGGGNTIY
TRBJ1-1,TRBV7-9,ASSSIITLDRLTNTEAF
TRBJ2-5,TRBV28,ASSKGRGFQETQY
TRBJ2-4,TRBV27,ASSLSGQGNIQY
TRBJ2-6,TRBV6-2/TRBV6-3,ASSPLPPGAPGANVLT
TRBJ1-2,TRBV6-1,ASSLREEGLYGYT